This is a list of T cell receptor beta chains from one sample in a study of cytomegalovirus exposure and HLA in healthy donors. Assay: immunoSEQ multiplex PCR; the TCRdb copy retains only in-frame clones and omits some. The table includes 200,000 to 300,000 clones, around 88% detected once. Sequenced input: PBMCs. The receptors originated from a woman younger than 45 in good health and CMV-seropositive. CDR3s include the opening cysteine and the closing phenylalanine or tryptophan. D genes are given only for firm matches. Clone size is not always given. Where it is, it says once, few, many or a class for expanded clones.

J	size	V	D	CDR3	DNA
TRBJ2-7	NA	TRBV7-9	TRBD2	CASSLVSGINEQYF	TGTGCCAGCAGCTTAGTGAGCGGGATAAACGAGCAGTACTTC
TRBJ1-2	few	TRBV6-5	TRBD1	CASRPDRGIGYTF	TGTGCCAGCAGACCCGACAGGGGGATAGGCTACACCTTC
TRBJ1-2	NA	TRBV11-2	NA	CASSFGGLGGYTF	TGTGCCAGCAGCTTCGGGGGGTTGGGAGGCTACACCTTC
TRBJ2-1	NA	TRBV7-2	TRBD2	CASSLTGTSGRGGQFF	TGTGCCAGCAGCCTAACCGGGACTAGCGGGAGGGGAGGGCAGTTCTTC
TRBJ1-2	once	TRBV19	NA	CASSSDGLAYGYTF	TGTGCCAGTAGTAGCGACGGTTTAGCTTATGGCTACACCTTC
TRBJ1-5	NA	TRBV15	NA	CATSRGRRDQPQHF	TGTGCCACCAGCAGAGGTCGCAGGGATCAGCCCCAGCATTTT
TRBJ1-5	NA	TRBV27	NA	CASSFRENQPQHF	TGTGCCAGCAGTTTCCGGGAAAATCAGCCCCAGCATTTT
TRBJ2-1	NA	TRBV5-1	TRBD2	CASSLPPGLAGGPAMYEQFF	TGCGCCAGCAGCTTGCCTCCGGGACTAGCGGGAGGTCCCGCTATGTATGAGCAGTTCTTC
TRBJ2-2	NA	TRBV11-1	NA	CASSQDGGLGELFF	TGTGCCAGCAGCCAAGACGGGGGACTCGGGGAGCTGTTTTTT
TRBJ1-1	once	TRBV7-9	NA	CASSLESGINTEAFF	TGTGCCAGCAGCTTAGAGAGCGGAATTAACACTGAAGCTTTCTTT
TRBJ1-1	few	TRBV2	NA	CASRYTANTEAFF	TGTGCCAGCAGATACACAGCTAACACTGAAGCTTTCTTT
TRBJ2-5	NA	TRBV5-4	TRBD1	CASSTGQTQETQYF	TGTGCCAGCAGCACGGGACAGACACAAGAGACCCAGTACTTC
TRBJ2-3	NA	TRBV9	NA	CASSVVSELGDTQYF	TGTGCCAGCAGCGTAGTCTCCGAGCTAGGAGATACGCAGTATTTT
TRBJ2-7	NA	TRBV30	NA	CAWDRLYEQYF	TGTGCCTGGGACAGGCTTTACGAGCAGTACTTC
TRBJ2-6	NA	TRBV29-1	TRBD1	CSVEDYSTGPHSGANVLTF	TGCAGCGTTGAAGACTATTCGACAGGGCCCCACTCTGGGGCCAACGTCCTGACTTTC
TRBJ2-7	NA	TRBV5-1	NA	CASSLERVFYEQYF	TGCGCCAGCAGCTTGGAACGGGTATTCTACGAGCAGTACTTC
TRBJ1-2	many	TRBV28	TRBD1	CASRRQGPYGYTF	TGTGCCAGCAGAAGACAGGGACCCTATGGCTACACCTTC
TRBJ1-3	NA	TRBV7-9	NA	CASSLFSGGNTIYF	TGTGCCAGCAGCTTATTTTCAGGTGGAAACACCATATATTTT
TRBJ2-1	NA	TRBV11-1	NA	CASSLPPGRVAYNEQFF	TGTGCCAGCAGCTTACCCCCGGGCAGGGTGGCCTACAATGAGCAGTTCTTC
TRBJ2-7	NA	TRBV10-3	NA	CAISETGEQYF	TGTGCCATCAGTGAGACGGGCGAGCAGTACTTC
TRBJ2-1	NA	TRBV5-4	TRBD2	CASSLKLAGEQFF	TGTGCCAGCAGCTTGAAACTAGCGGGTGAGCAGTTCTTC
TRBJ1-4	NA	TRBV5-1	NA	CASSLSPTNEKLFF	TGCGCCAGCAGCCTAAGCCCAACTAATGAAAAACTGTTTTTT
TRBJ2-7	NA	TRBV19	TRBD1	CASSTDRAPPYEQYF	TGTGCCAGTAGCACAGACAGGGCTCCCCCCTACGAGCAGTACTTC
TRBJ2-1	once	TRBV4-2	TRBD2	CASSQTGTSGTNNEQFF	TGTGCCAGCAGCCAAACTGGGACTAGCGGGACTAACAATGAGCAGTTCTTC
TRBJ2-7	NA	TRBV6-5	NA	CASSFPDGEQYF	TGTGCCAGCAGTTTCCCCGACGGGGAGCAGTACTTC
TRBJ2-7	NA	TRBV13	TRBD2	CASSLAGLAGDHEQYF	TGTGCCAGCAGCTTAGCGGGACTAGCGGGAGACCACGAGCAGTACTTC
TRBJ2-7	NA	TRBV6-5	NA	CASSYGPGETYEQYF	TGTGCCAGCAGTTATGGTCCAGGGGAGACCTACGAGCAGTACTTC
TRBJ1-2	NA	TRBV27	NA	CASSLSLGGYYGYTF	TGTGCCAGCAGTTTATCCCTCGGGGGGTACTATGGCTACACCTTC
TRBJ2-1	NA	TRBV27	TRBD2	CASSYSPLAAQGEQFF	TGTGCCAGCAGCTACTCCCCCCTAGCGGCCCAAGGTGAGCAGTTCTTC
TRBJ2-7	NA	TRBV10-3	TRBD1	CAISDPRQGAIEQYF	TGTGCCATCAGTGATCCGAGACAGGGGGCCATCGAGCAGTACTTC
TRBJ1-3	NA	TRBV2	NA	CASSTDSSGNTIYF	TGTGCCAGCAGTACCGACAGCTCTGGAAACACCATATATTTT
TRBJ2-1	NA	TRBV28	TRBD1	CASSPGQGLYNEQFF	TGTGCCAGCAGTCCAGGACAGGGTTTATACAATGAGCAGTTCTTC
TRBJ2-1	NA	TRBV7-9	TRBD2	CASSFSGGGYNEQFF	TGTGCCAGCAGCTTTAGCGGGGGAGGGTACAATGAGCAGTTCTTC
TRBJ1-1	NA	TRBV11-2	NA	CASSLATRWLNTEAFF	TGTGCCAGCAGCTTGGCCACACGTTGGCTGAACACTGAAGCTTTCTTT
TRBJ1-2	NA	TRBV19	NA	CASSTGDYGYTF	TGTGCCAGTAGTACGGGGGATTATGGCTACACCTTC
TRBJ1-3	NA	TRBV25-1	TRBD1	CASSEVGTVTGNTIYF	TGTGCCAGCAGTGAAGTTGGGACAGTCACTGGAAACACCATATATTTT
TRBJ2-4	NA	TRBV29-1	TRBD1	CSVGQGLAKNIQYF	TGCAGCGTTGGACAGGGGCTAGCCAAAAACATTCAGTACTTC
TRBJ2-5	once	TRBV30	TRBD1	CAWTRGHQETQYF	TGTGCCTGGACAAGGGGGCACCAAGAGACCCAGTACTTC